These 11 T cell receptor beta chains were sequenced from one sample in a study of beta chain features in type 1 diabetes. The investigators reverse transcribed all of the isolated RNA, so they sequenced expressed TCRB transcripts. Profiling relied on immunoSEQ multiplex PCR, and the TCRdb table lists in-frame clones only, not all of them. The profile shows about 320,000 clones, around 15% of them singletons. Source material: central memory CD4+ T cells from blood. These receptors came from a man in his thirties or forties in good health.

The CDR3 is CASSHAGLLTDTQYF. CDR3 sequence (DNA): TGCGCCAGCAGCCACGCCGGACTACTCACAGATACGCAGTATTTT. The rearrangement joins TRBV4-1 to TRBJ2-3; a possible D gene is TRBD2 (6 bases). Trimming pared 3 bases from V and 2 bases from J, leaving 12 bases between. The CDR3 runs to 15 residues. CDR1 is MGHRA and CDR2 is YSYEKL in the germline V gene.

The CDR3 region has the DNA TGTGCCAGCAGCGCCTTTCTTCGCACAGATACGCAGTATTTT. Its translation: CASSAFLRTDTQYF. This rearrangement joins TRBV9 to TRBJ2-3; no firm D call. This CDR3 region has 14 residues. The ends were cut back, 3 bases at V and 1 base at J, with 9 bases in the middle. The germline CDR1 and CDR2 sequences are SGDLS and YYNGEE. The whole variable domain, remainder taken from reference TRBV9 and TRBJ2-3, is DSGVTQTPKHLITATGQRVTLRCSPRSGDLSVYWYQQSLDQGLQFLIQYYNGEERAKGNILERFSAQQFPDLHSELNLSSLELGDSALYFCASSAFLRTDTQYFGPGTRLTVL.

The V call is TRBV30, the J call TRBJ2-3, with TRBD2 matching 11 bases. The CDR3 runs to 14 residues. Losses at the gene ends were 3 bases for V and 2 bases for J; bases not matched to a gene: 1. Germline CDR1 is GTSNPN and CDR2 is SVGIG (reference sequence). The CDR3 region has the DNA TGTGCCTGGAGGACTAGCGGGAACACAGATACGCAGTATTTT. Its translation is CAWRTSGNTDTQYF. Based on the CDR3 plus reference TRBV30 and TRBJ2-3, the full variable domain is SQTIHQWPATLVQPVGSPLSLECTVEGTSNPNLYWYRQAAGRGLQLLFYSVGIGQISSEVPQNLSASRPQDRQFILSSKKLLLSDSGFYLCAWRTSGNTDTQYFGPGTRLTVL.

This clone was seen ten or more times. The chain links TRBV9 to TRBJ2-1; TRBD2 is a possible D gene (6 bases). This CDR3 is 13 amino acids long. The germline V gene has CDR1 SGDLS and CDR2 YYNGEE. V lost 3 bases to trimming and J lost 12 bases, with 16 bases between them. The CDR3 DNA reads TGTGCCAGCAGCGACCAGTTGGCTAGCGCGCAGTTCTTC. Translated: CASSDQLASAQFF.

This chain connects TRBV19 to TRBJ2-1; 8 bases agree with TRBD1. V gave up 7 bases and J gave up 3 bases; unmatched junction bases: 8. Germline-derived CDR1 and CDR2 are LNHDA and SQIVND (reference sequence). The CDR3 contains 15 residues. The CDR3 DNA reads as TGTGCCAGTAACCGGGACAGGTCATACTACAATGAGCAGTTCTTC. It codes for CASNRDRSYYNEQFF.

The chain employs TRBV7-2 and TRBJ1-1, with D perhaps TRBD1 (5 bases). Trimming cost V 6 bases and J 7 bases, with 15 bases left between them. There are 13 residues in the CDR3. Germline-derived CDR1 and CDR2 are SGHTA and FQGNSA. CDR3 sequence reads: CASSRDRGDEAFF. The CDR3 bases are TGTGCCAGCAGTCGCGATAGGGGCGATGAAGCTTTCTTT.

In this sample, this clone turned up a few times. The chain is built from TRBV7-2 and TRBJ2-2; weak D call: TRBD1 (7 bases). The germline V gene has CDR1 SGHTA and CDR2 FQGNSA. Trimming took off 10 bases at V and 6 bases at J, with 15 bases between the two ends. There are 13 residues in the CDR3. DNA of the CDR3: TGTGCCACCGCAGGGGGGCTGTCCGGGGAGCTGTTTTTT. It is translated as CATAGGLSGELFF.

This clone was counted only a few times. At the DNA level, this CDR3 is encoded by other sequences in the same sample as well. This rearrangement joins TRBV9 to TRBJ2-2, with D unresolved. CDR1 SGDLS and CDR2 YYNGEE come from the germline V gene. CDR3 length: 14 amino acids. V was shortened by 0 bases and J by 5 bases, with 8 bases between the two germline ends. CDR3 coding DNA: TGTGCCAGCAGCGTAGTGTCCGGGACCGGGGAGCTGTTTTTT. Protein: CASSVVSGTGELFF.

The chain links TRBV7-9 to TRBJ2-1, with 10 nucleotides matching TRBD1. Germline loops: CDR1 SEHNR, CDR2 FQNEAQ (reference sequence). V shed 5 bases, J shed 7 bases, and the junction held 2 bases outside the gene matches. CDR3 length: 13 residues. DNA of the CDR3: TGTGCCAGCAGCCCGGGACAGGGGAATGAGCAGTTCTTC. It translates to CASSPGQGNEQFF.

The rearrangement uses TRBV30 and TRBJ2-3, with D tentatively TRBD1 (5 bases). Looked up from germline, CDR1 is GTSNPN and CDR2 is SVGIG (reference sequence). CDR3 size: 14 residues. V was trimmed by 8 bases and J by 2 bases, leaving 17 bases between them. CDR3 sequence: CASSFRQSTDTQYF. DNA of the CDR3: TGTGCCAGCAGCTTTCGACAGTCCACAGATACGCAGTATTTT.

The genes are TRBV7-3 and TRBJ2-1; D is perhaps TRBD2 (6 bases). Trimming left V 4 bases short and J 9 bases short, with 13 bases between. There are 13 residues in the CDR3. The germline gives CDR1 SGHTA, CDR2 FQGTGA. The CDR3 reads CASSSSPGGEQFF. CDR3 DNA: TGTGCCAGCAGCTCCTCCCCCGGGGGTGAGCAGTTCTTC.